This entry concerns a single T cell receptor beta chain. The antigen remains undetermined. These data come from a study of graft-versus-host responses after intestinal transplantation. As for the study in general: The recipients all started with anti-thymocyte globulin induction and then took tacrolimus and steroids for around three years.

Trimming removed 8 bases from V and 2 bases from J, with 18 bases in between. This CDR3 is built from 15 residues. Germline CDR1 PRHDT, CDR2 FYEKMQ (reference sequence). TCRdb's table, derived via immunoSEQ multiplex PCR, lists solely in-frame clones and lacks some. This table holds tens of thousands of clones, around 96% found once. Sequencing was performed on unstimulated CD8+ T cells sorted from spleen or lymph node cells, taken before transplant. The chain has TRBV13 and TRBJ2-5; tentatively, D is TRBD1 or TRBD2 (7 bases each). The clonotype comes from a human donor who was the organ donor for an intestinal transplant. The CDR3 DNA sequence: TGTGCCAGCGGTCGGGGGGACAGTCCTCAAGAGACCCAGTACTTC. Encoded protein: CASGRGDSPQETQYF.